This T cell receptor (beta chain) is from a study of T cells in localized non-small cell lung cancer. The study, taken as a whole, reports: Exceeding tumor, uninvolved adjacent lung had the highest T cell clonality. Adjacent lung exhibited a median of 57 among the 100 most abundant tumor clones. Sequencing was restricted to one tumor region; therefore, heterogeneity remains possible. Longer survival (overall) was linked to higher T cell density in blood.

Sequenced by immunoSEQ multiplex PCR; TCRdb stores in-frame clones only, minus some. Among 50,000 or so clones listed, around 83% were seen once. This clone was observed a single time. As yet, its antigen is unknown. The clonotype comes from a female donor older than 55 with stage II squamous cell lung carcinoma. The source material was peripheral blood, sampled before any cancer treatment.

Here the CDR3 DNA reads TGTGCCAGCAGTCAATCACAGAGCCCGGCCTATGGCTACACCTTC. It translates to CASSQSQSPAYGYTF. V is TRBV6-6 and J is TRBJ1-2, with D hard to call. Trimming removed 5 bases at V and 4 bases at J, with 17 bases between. The CDR3 has 15 residues. CDR1 is MNHNY, CDR2 SVGAGI, per germline (reference sequence).